The rows below give T cell receptor beta chains drawn from one sample of a study of regulatory T cells in long-lasting Graves disease. A single record per CDR3 protein comes from TCRdb applying MiXCR to the multiplex PCR reads. The repertoire has about 530,000 distinct CDR3 sequences, 16% of them found once; the top ten carry 25%. This same sample was also taken into another study, of T cells in Graves' hyperthyroidism and ophthalmopathy.

Specimen: peripheral blood mononuclear cells (PBMCs), collected at new diagnosis, from a patient treated with antithyroid drugs. These receptors were obtained from a woman aged 35 to 59 with Graves disease. Each CDR3 is given with its conserved first and last residue. The order of the fields is clone size, J gene, D gene, V gene, CDR3 DNA, CDR3 protein. A D gene is named only where the DNA matches it firmly. Rows may omit the clone size; those that give it use once, few, many or a size class.

clone size: few
J gene: TRBJ2-2
D gene: -
V gene: TRBV30
CDR3 DNA: TGTGCCTGGAGTGGGGGGGCTCGACCCACCGGGGAGCTGTTTTTT
CDR3 protein: CAWSGGARPTGELFF

clone size: few
J gene: TRBJ1-2
D gene: -
V gene: TRBV6-1
CDR3 DNA: TGTGCCAGCAGCGCGGGGGACGGCTCCTATGGCTACACCTTC
CDR3 protein: CASSAGDGSYGYTF

clone size: many
J gene: TRBJ2-1
D gene: -
V gene: TRBV12-5
CDR3 DNA: TGTGCTAGTGGTTTGGCCCCCAGGGAGCAGTTCTTC
CDR3 protein: CASGLAPREQFF

clone size: many
J gene: TRBJ2-5
D gene: -
V gene: TRBV6-2/TRBV6-3
CDR3 DNA: TGTGCCAGCAGAGGGGCTAGGGGGGGGTCCCTGGAGACCCAGTACTTC
CDR3 protein: CASRGARGGSLETQYF

clone size: many
J gene: TRBJ1-2
D gene: -
V gene: TRBV6-2/TRBV6-3
CDR3 DNA: TGTGCCAGCAGCTATCTCTCGAAAGGCTACACCTTC
CDR3 protein: CASSYLSKGYTF

clone size: -
J gene: TRBJ1-1
D gene: TRBD1
V gene: TRBV28
CDR3 DNA: TGTGCCAGCACCAGACAGGGGGCACGGAACACTGAAGCTTTCTTT
CDR3 protein: CASTRQGARNTEAFF

clone size: -
J gene: TRBJ1-2
D gene: -
V gene: TRBV27
CDR3 DNA: TGTGCCAGCAGTTTATCGGCGGCCCAAGCTAACTATGGCTACACCTTC
CDR3 protein: CASSLSAAQANYGYTF

clone size: many
J gene: TRBJ1-1
D gene: -
V gene: TRBV20-1
CDR3 DNA: TGCAGTGCTTTAGGACACGCGAGGACTGAAGCTTTCTTT
CDR3 protein: CSALGHARTEAFF

clone size: many
J gene: TRBJ2-5
D gene: -
V gene: TRBV20-1
CDR3 DNA: TGCAGTGCTACGAAGGCGGGGGCTCAAGAGACCCAGTACTTC
CDR3 protein: CSATKAGAQETQYF

clone size: many
J gene: TRBJ2-7
D gene: -
V gene: TRBV11-2
CDR3 DNA: TGTGCCAGCAGCTTCGTCCCCTACGAGCAGTACTTC
CDR3 protein: CASSFVPYEQYF

clone size: -
J gene: TRBJ1-4
D gene: -
V gene: TRBV7-9
CDR3 DNA: TGTGCCAGCAGCGGACCGTCCGGGGAAAAACTGTTTTTT
CDR3 protein: CASSGPSGEKLFF

clone size: many
J gene: TRBJ2-5
D gene: -
V gene: TRBV20-1
CDR3 DNA: TGCAGTGCTCAGTCGACCGCGGAGACCCAGTACTTC
CDR3 protein: CSAQSTAETQYF

clone size: few
J gene: TRBJ1-1
D gene: -
V gene: TRBV6-2/TRBV6-3
CDR3 DNA: TGTGCCAGCAGTACTACTGGACGGCCTCAGTTT
CDR3 protein: CASSTTGRPQF

clone size: few
J gene: TRBJ2-5
D gene: -
V gene: TRBV7-9
CDR3 DNA: TGTGCCCTCCCCGCCCGCGGGGAAGAGACCCAGTACTTC
CDR3 protein: CALPARGEETQYF

clone size: many
J gene: TRBJ2-7
D gene: -
V gene: TRBV28
CDR3 DNA: TGTGCCAGCAGTTTCGCCCTAGTTAGCCGAGACTACGAGCAGTACTTC
CDR3 protein: CASSFALVSRDYEQYF

clone size: many
J gene: TRBJ1-1
D gene: -
V gene: TRBV9
CDR3 DNA: TGTGCCAGCAGCCCGGGACGGCGAGACACTGAAGCTTTCTTT
CDR3 protein: CASSPGRRDTEAFF

clone size: many
J gene: TRBJ1-1
D gene: -
V gene: TRBV27
CDR3 DNA: TGTGCCAGCAGTGGGTGGGACTCCGCTGAAGCTTTCTTT
CDR3 protein: CASSGWDSAEAFF

clone size: few
J gene: TRBJ1-6
D gene: -
V gene: TRBV13
CDR3 DNA: TGTGCCAGCAGCTTAGAGGGGACCCTCTATAATTCACCCCTCCACTTT
CDR3 protein: CASSLEGTLYNSPLHF

clone size: -
J gene: TRBJ1-1
D gene: -
V gene: TRBV6-1
CDR3 DNA: TGTGCCAGCAGTAGGGAGGAAAGAATCACTGAAGCTTTCTTT
CDR3 protein: CASSREERITEAFF

clone size: -
J gene: TRBJ1-3
D gene: -
V gene: TRBV11-2
CDR3 DNA: TGTGCCAGCAGCTACCCCCGTGGGGAGGTCCTCTCTGGAAACACCATATATTTT
CDR3 protein: CASSYPRGEVLSGNTIYF

clone size: -
J gene: TRBJ1-2
D gene: -
V gene: TRBV27
CDR3 DNA: TGTGCCAGCAGTTTATTGGTTACAGGCCCACTTTTTTGGGGCTACACCTTC
CDR3 protein: CASSLLVTGPLFWGYTF

clone size: many
J gene: TRBJ2-7
D gene: -
V gene: TRBV28
CDR3 DNA: TGTGCCAGCCGCCGGGCCTCCATAAGGCACGAGCAGTACTTC
CDR3 protein: CASRRASIRHEQYF

clone size: few
J gene: TRBJ1-3
D gene: -
V gene: TRBV20-1
CDR3 DNA: TGCAGTGCTAGTGCTAGCAACTCTGGAAACACCATATATTTT
CDR3 protein: CSASASNSGNTIYF

clone size: many
J gene: TRBJ1-6
D gene: -
V gene: TRBV12-3/TRBV12-4
CDR3 DNA: TGTGCCAGCAGCTTAGGTTCCTATAATTCACCCCTCCACTTT
CDR3 protein: CASSLGSYNSPLHF

clone size: many
J gene: TRBJ2-3
D gene: TRBD1
V gene: TRBV5-4
CDR3 DNA: TGTGCCAGCAGCAGAGTACAGGGGTATGGTCGCACAGATACGCAGTATTTT
CDR3 protein: CASSRVQGYGRTDTQYF

clone size: many
J gene: TRBJ1-5
D gene: TRBD1
V gene: TRBV3-1
CDR3 DNA: TGTGCCAGCAGCCGGGGGACAGTTAGCAATCAGCCCCAGCATTTT
CDR3 protein: CASSRGTVSNQPQHF

clone size: many
J gene: TRBJ2-3
D gene: -
V gene: TRBV2
CDR3 DNA: TGTGCCAGCTTTTCTGGCGCTTTCTCCACAGATACGCAGTATTTT
CDR3 protein: CASFSGAFSTDTQYF

clone size: -
J gene: TRBJ2-2
D gene: TRBD2
V gene: TRBV3-1
CDR3 DNA: TGTGCCAGCAGCCAGCTAGCGGGGGGGGCCGGGGAGCTGTTTTTT
CDR3 protein: CASSQLAGGAGELFF

clone size: many
J gene: TRBJ1-2
D gene: -
V gene: TRBV18
CDR3 DNA: TGTGCCAGCTCAGAACGTGGGGTTTCGGTTGGCTACACCTTC
CDR3 protein: CASSERGVSVGYTF

clone size: few
J gene: TRBJ2-5
D gene: -
V gene: TRBV5-5
CDR3 DNA: TGTGCCAGCAGCTGGAGGGACCAAGAGACCCAGTACTTC
CDR3 protein: CASSWRDQETQYF

clone size: -
J gene: TRBJ2-3
D gene: -
V gene: TRBV5-6
CDR3 DNA: TGTGCCAGCAGCTCCGATACCACAGATACGCAGTATTTT
CDR3 protein: CASSSDTTDTQYF

clone size: many
J gene: TRBJ1-2
D gene: -
V gene: TRBV12-3/TRBV12-4
CDR3 DNA: TGTGCCAGCAGTCCCGGACTGCGAGGCTACACCTTC
CDR3 protein: CASSPGLRGYTF

clone size: few
J gene: TRBJ1-2
D gene: -
V gene: TRBV5-5
CDR3 DNA: TGTGCCAGCAACCTCCGGAACTATGGCTACACCTTC
CDR3 protein: CASNLRNYGYTF

clone size: few
J gene: TRBJ1-2
D gene: -
V gene: TRBV29-1
CDR3 DNA: TGCAGCGTCATACAGGATAACTATGGCTACACCTTC
CDR3 protein: CSVIQDNYGYTF

clone size: -
J gene: TRBJ1-4
D gene: -
V gene: TRBV4-1
CDR3 DNA: TGCGCCAGCAGCCAAGTGGAGGGCTTGCGTGAAAAACTGTTTTTT
CDR3 protein: CASSQVEGLREKLFF

clone size: few
J gene: TRBJ2-2
D gene: TRBD2
V gene: TRBV29-1
CDR3 DNA: TGCAGCGTTGAAAGGTCCGGGGGGGCCGCGAGCACCGGGGAGCTGTTTTTT
CDR3 protein: CSVERSGGAASTGELFF

clone size: many
J gene: TRBJ2-5
D gene: TRBD1
V gene: TRBV12-3/TRBV12-4
CDR3 DNA: TGTGCCAGCAGTTCGGGACAGAAAGAGACCCAGTACTTC
CDR3 protein: CASSSGQKETQYF

clone size: -
J gene: TRBJ2-1
D gene: -
V gene: TRBV19
CDR3 DNA: TGTGCCAGTAGTATAGCGGAACGCTCCTACAATGAGCAGTTCTTC
CDR3 protein: CASSIAERSYNEQFF

clone size: -
J gene: TRBJ1-4
D gene: TRBD1
V gene: TRBV20-1
CDR3 DNA: TGCAGTGCGACCGGGACAGGGTTTGAAAAACTGTTTTTT
CDR3 protein: CSATGTGFEKLFF

clone size: many
J gene: TRBJ1-2
D gene: -
V gene: TRBV6-1
CDR3 DNA: TGTGCCAGCACCTTCGGAAACTATGGCTACACCTTC
CDR3 protein: CASTFGNYGYTF

clone size: few
J gene: TRBJ2-5
D gene: TRBD2
V gene: TRBV30
CDR3 DNA: TGTGCCTGGAGTGTGGGAATAGCGGGGGGGTACCAAGAGACCCAGTACTTC
CDR3 protein: CAWSVGIAGGYQETQYF

clone size: few
J gene: TRBJ2-1
D gene: -
V gene: TRBV10-3
CDR3 DNA: TGTGCCATCAGGGGTGGTGAAAGCTCCTACAATGAGCAGTTCTTC
CDR3 protein: CAIRGGESSYNEQFF

clone size: many
J gene: TRBJ2-7
D gene: TRBD1
V gene: TRBV7-9
CDR3 DNA: TGTGCCAGCAGCACCACAAGAGGGGGCCCCTACGAGCAGTACTTC
CDR3 protein: CASSTTRGGPYEQYF

clone size: many
J gene: TRBJ2-7
D gene: -
V gene: TRBV6-2/TRBV6-3
CDR3 DNA: TGTGCCAGCAGTTCCAGGGCGCGGTCCTACGAGCAGTACTTC
CDR3 protein: CASSSRARSYEQYF

clone size: many
J gene: TRBJ1-1
D gene: -
V gene: TRBV20-1
CDR3 DNA: TGCAGTGCTAGAGGAACGGGCCGGACTTTCTTT
CDR3 protein: CSARGTGRTFF

clone size: few
J gene: TRBJ1-3
D gene: -
V gene: TRBV27
CDR3 DNA: TGTGCCAGCAGTTCCCGACAGAGCTCTGGAAACACCATATATTTT
CDR3 protein: CASSSRQSSGNTIYF

clone size: many
J gene: TRBJ2-1
D gene: -
V gene: TRBV20-1
CDR3 DNA: TGCAGTGCCGCCGGGCCAAGGAATGAGCAGTTCTTC
CDR3 protein: CSAAGPRNEQFF

clone size: many
J gene: TRBJ2-7
D gene: TRBD1
V gene: TRBV10-3
CDR3 DNA: TGTGCCATCAGTAGACAGGGGGAGGCCTACGAGCAGTACTTC
CDR3 protein: CAISRQGEAYEQYF

clone size: -
J gene: TRBJ2-7
D gene: -
V gene: TRBV5-4
CDR3 DNA: TGTGCCAGCAGCTTTCAAGGACAGCGCTACGAGCAGTACTTC
CDR3 protein: CASSFQGQRYEQYF

clone size: -
J gene: TRBJ2-3
D gene: -
V gene: TRBV5-1
CDR3 DNA: TGCGCCAGCAGCTTGACGGCTAGCGAAAGCACAGATACGCAGTATTTT
CDR3 protein: CASSLTASESTDTQYF

clone size: -
J gene: TRBJ1-1
D gene: TRBD1
V gene: TRBV3-1
CDR3 DNA: TGTGCCAGCAGCCACGCGGGACAGATGAACACTGAAGCTTTCTTT
CDR3 protein: CASSHAGQMNTEAFF

clone size: many
J gene: TRBJ2-7
D gene: TRBD1
V gene: TRBV6-1
CDR3 DNA: TGTGCCAGCAGAGGGCCGGGACAGGGGAACAACGAGCAGTACTTC
CDR3 protein: CASRGPGQGNNEQYF

clone size: -
J gene: TRBJ1-5
D gene: -
V gene: TRBV27
CDR3 DNA: TGTGCCAGCAGTCCCGACTCTTACCTGGGGCCCCAGCATTTT
CDR3 protein: CASSPDSYLGPQHF

clone size: -
J gene: TRBJ1-1
D gene: -
V gene: TRBV5-5
CDR3 DNA: TGTGCCAGCAGCTTGAGATTTTGGGACACTGAAGCTTTCTTT
CDR3 protein: CASSLRFWDTEAFF

clone size: many
J gene: TRBJ1-1
D gene: -
V gene: TRBV7-3
CDR3 DNA: TGTGCCAGCAGCTTAACGCCCCAACCCTTTCTTCAGAACACTGAAGCTTTCTTT
CDR3 protein: CASSLTPQPFLQNTEAFF

clone size: many
J gene: TRBJ1-1
D gene: -
V gene: TRBV2
CDR3 DNA: TGTGCCAGCTCGACGGGAGGGACGACTGAAGCTTTCTTT
CDR3 protein: CASSTGGTTEAFF

clone size: many
J gene: TRBJ2-3
D gene: -
V gene: TRBV9
CDR3 DNA: TGTGCCAGCAGCGTAGCTTGGGCAGCTCAAGATACGCAGTATTTT
CDR3 protein: CASSVAWAAQDTQYF

clone size: many
J gene: TRBJ2-1
D gene: -
V gene: TRBV27
CDR3 DNA: TGTGCCAGCAGTTCCAGGGACCTGCAGTTCTTC
CDR3 protein: CASSSRDLQFF

clone size: -
J gene: TRBJ2-3
D gene: -
V gene: TRBV6-2/TRBV6-3
CDR3 DNA: TGTGCCAGCAGACCGAATGGTCCGGGGACTAGCACAGATACGCAGTATTTT
CDR3 protein: CASRPNGPGTSTDTQYF

clone size: few
J gene: TRBJ1-4
D gene: -
V gene: TRBV14
CDR3 DNA: TGTGCCAGCAGCCCGAGGATGAGCGAAAAACTGTTTTTT
CDR3 protein: CASSPRMSEKLFF